This T cell receptor (beta chain) is drawn from a study of blood T cells in healthy people across ages. Study results and limitations: In long-lived donors, naive CD4+ cell counts and diversity exceeded those of aged donors. With age, beta diversity per million T cells declined roughly linearly, significantly by approximately 40.

This clonotype was observed a few times. What it binds is not known. The second PCR ran about 6 to 12 cycles with a sample-barcoded 5' primer and J-beta primers. Each CDR3 protein gets one entry after TCRdb re-called the 5' RACE reads with MiXCR. This table holds 1.5 million to 2 million distinct CDR3 sequences, just under 50% found once. CDR3 size: 14 residues. Germline V gene lookup returns CDR1 LGHNA and CDR2 YSLEER. Trimming removed 1 base from V and 2 bases from J, with 9 bases in between. The V and J genes are TRBV4-3 and TRBJ2-7; the D is unclear. This clonotype originated in a woman aged 40 to 55 in good health. Source material: blood. The CDR3 protein is CASSQGPLPYEQYF. CDR3 nucleotides: TGCGCCAGCAGCCAAGGTCCACTACCCTACGAGCAGTACTTC.